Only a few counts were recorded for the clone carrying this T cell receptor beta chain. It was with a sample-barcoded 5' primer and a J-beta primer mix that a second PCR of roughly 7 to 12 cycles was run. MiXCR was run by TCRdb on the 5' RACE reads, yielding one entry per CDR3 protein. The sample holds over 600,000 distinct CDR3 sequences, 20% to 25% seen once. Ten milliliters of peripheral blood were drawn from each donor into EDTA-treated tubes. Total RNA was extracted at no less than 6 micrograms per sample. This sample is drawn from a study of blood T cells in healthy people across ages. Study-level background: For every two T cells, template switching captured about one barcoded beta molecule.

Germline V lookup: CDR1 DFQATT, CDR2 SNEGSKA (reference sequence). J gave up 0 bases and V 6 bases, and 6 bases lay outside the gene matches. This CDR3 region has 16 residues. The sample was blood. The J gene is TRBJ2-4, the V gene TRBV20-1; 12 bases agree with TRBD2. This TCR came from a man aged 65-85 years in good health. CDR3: CSAMTSGGLAKNIQYF. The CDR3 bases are TGCAGTGCCATGACTAGCGGGGGCTTAGCCAAAAACATTCAGTACTTC.